This TCR beta chain is drawn from a study of beta chain features in type 1 diabetes. Germline V gene data show CDR1 as KGHSH and CDR2 as LQKENI. CDR3 length: 14 residues. Trimming at V came to 2 bases and at J to 3 bases, leaving 0 bases not matched to a gene. On this clone itself: The antigen is not known.

Study-wide points: In every one of the four CD4+ subsets, TCRB CDR3s were moderately but significantly shorter in Type 1 diabetes patients.

The isolated RNA, all of it, was reverse transcribed, so expressed TCRB transcripts were what got sequenced. TCRdb's copy holds only in-frame clones and misses some; the assay was immunoSEQ multiplex PCR. Counted here are 300,000 to 400,000 clones, approximately 12% occurring once; the ten biggest clones make up approximately 0.015%. The chain combines TRBV18 with TRBJ1-4; 7 nucleotides match TRBD1. Material for sequencing was naive CD4+ T cells from blood. The receptor was derived from a man younger than 35 in good health. CDR3 coding DNA: TGTGCCAGCTCACCAGGGACAGCTAATGAAAAACTGTTTTTT. Its protein is CASSPGTANEKLFF.